One sample yielded the 30 T cell receptor beta chains listed below, sequenced in a study of control samples from healthy donors and cancer patients. The assay was immunoSEQ multiplex PCR, and TCRdb's table has in-frame clones only and misses some. The top ten hold 3% to 3.5% of the sample, which has roughly 120,000 clones, 70% to 90% seen once. Sequenced: blood. These receptors all come from a man in his fifties in good health.

This clone was observed once. The chain combines TRBV2 with TRBJ1-4, with D perhaps TRBD1 (5 bases). V was trimmed by 4 bases and J by 6 bases, leaving 12 bases between them. CDR1 and CDR2 from the germline V gene are SNHLY and FYNNEI. The CDR3 is 14 residues long. The CDR3 DNA reads as TGTGCCAGCAGTGTGTCAGGGCGGTATGAAAAACTGTTTTTT. Translation gives CASSVSGRYEKLFF.

This chain uses TRBV19 with TRBJ1-5; 8 bases map to TRBD1. The length of the CDR3 is 15 residues. V dropped 2 bases and J dropped 2; count of bases not matched to a gene: 2. The V gene's germline CDR1 is LNHDA and CDR2 SQIVND (reference sequence). DNA of the CDR3: TGTGCCAGTAGTATAACGACAGGGGGCAATCAGCCCCAGCATTTT. Its translation: CASSITTGGNQPQHF. Variable domain in full (rest from reference TRBV19 and TRBJ1-5): DGGITQSPKYLFRKEGQNVTLSCEQNLNHDAMYWYRQDPGQGLRLIYYSQIVNDFQKGDIAEGYSVSREKKESFPLTVTSAQKNPTAFYLCASSITTGGNQPQHFGDGTRLSIL.

CDR3 sequence reads: CASSRRGLDSNQPQHF. The CDR3 region has the DNA TGTGCCAGCAGTAGGAGGGGGCTCGATAGCAATCAGCCCCAGCATTTT. V usage is TRBV2 and J usage is TRBJ1-5; TRBD1 agrees at 7 bases. Trimming took 5 bases from V and 0 from J; bases not matched to a gene: 7. Germline V gives CDR1 SNHLY, CDR2 FYNNEI. The CDR3 is made up of 16 amino acids.

The CDR3 spells CASSDRGGPNSDTQYF. The CDR3 DNA sequence: TGTGCCAGCAGTGATCGCGGGGGGCCTAATTCAGATACGCAGTATTTT. The rearrangement uses TRBV6-1 and TRBJ2-3; 8 nucleotides agree with TRBD2. CDR1 is MNHNS, CDR2 SASEGT, per germline. After removal of 3 bases from V and 4 bases from J, the junction contained 9 bases not matched to a gene. This CDR3 is 16 amino acids long.

The chain combines TRBV7-8 with TRBJ2-5; 8 bases fit TRBD2. V was pared by 1 base and J by 4 bases, with 5 bases of the junction left unmatched. There are 15 residues in the CDR3. CDR1 and CDR2 from the germline V gene are SGHVS and FQNEAQ. Here the CDR3 DNA reads TGTGCCAGCAGCTTAGGGGCGGGGGGATTAGAGACCCAGTACTTC. It translates to CASSLGAGGLETQYF.

V is TRBV19 and J is TRBJ2-2, with D unresolved. The CDR3 has 14 residues. Germline CDR1 LNHDA, CDR2 SQIVND (reference sequence). V was pared by 2 bases and J by 2 bases, with 6 bases between. The CDR3: CASSINRNTGELFF. CDR3 coding DNA: TGTGCCAGTAGTATAAACAGAAACACCGGGGAGCTGTTTTTT.

V gene TRBV14 combines with J gene TRBJ1-1, with D perhaps TRBD1 (6 bases). CDR3 length: 13 residues. CDR1 is SGHDN and CDR2 is FVKESK in the germline V gene. Trimming removed 2 bases at V and 10 bases at J, with 14 bases between. Here the CDR3 reads CASSQRDIRRAFF. In DNA, the CDR3 is TGTGCCAGCAGCCAACGGGACATACGTAGAGCTTTCTTT.

The chain joins TRBV30 to TRBJ1-6; weak D call: TRBD1 (6 bases). The CDR3 has 13 residues. Germline values: CDR1 GTSNPN, CDR2 SVGIG (reference sequence). The ends were cut back, 1 base at V and 10 bases at J, with 11 bases in the middle. The CDR3 protein is CAWSEHQGSPLHF. For the CDR3, the DNA is TGTGCCTGGAGTGAACACCAGGGGTCACCCCTCCACTTT. The full variable domain, its missing parts supplied by reference TRBV30 and TRBJ1-6, is SQTIHQWPATLVQPVGSPLSLECTVEGTSNPNLYWYRQAAGRGLQLLFYSVGIGQISSEVPQNLSASRPQDRQFILSSKKLLLSDSGFYLCAWSEHQGSPLHFGNGTRLTVT.

A note on this clone: Other DNA sequences in this sample translate to the same CDR3. The rearrangement links TRBV28 to TRBJ2-7; D not resolved. The CDR3 consists of 11 residues. Trimming left V 5 bases short and J 2 bases short, with 4 bases between. Germline CDR1 and CDR2: MDHEN and SYDVKM. The CDR3 here is CASSPAYEQYF. In DNA, the CDR3 is TGTGCCAGCAGTCCAGCCTACGAGCAGTACTTC.

This sequence joins TRBV2 and TRBJ1-1, with 11 bases aligning to TRBD1. The V gene's germline CDR1 is SNHLY and CDR2 FYNNEI. J gave up 1 base and V 4 bases, and 2 bases lay outside the gene matches. CDR3 length: 15 amino acids. Here the CDR3 reads CASSGTGGPNTEAFF. In DNA form, the CDR3 reads TGTGCCAGCAGTGGGACAGGGGGCCCGAACACTGAAGCTTTCTTT.

The chain carries TRBV4-1 and TRBJ1-1; no reliable D call. Trimming shortened V by 6 bases and J by 4 bases, and 6 bases separated the two germline ends. CDR3 length: 11 residues. Germline CDR1 reads MGHRA; CDR2 reads YSYEKL. Here the CDR3 DNA reads TGCGCCAGCAGGGGCGGCACTGAAGCTTTCTTT. It yields the protein CASRGGTEAFF.

This chain uses TRBV9 with TRBJ1-2; D is perhaps TRBD1 (6 bases). Per the germline V gene, CDR1 is SGDLS and CDR2 is YYNGEE. The V end was cut by 4 bases, the J end by 4 bases, with 17 bases between. CDR3 size: 15 residues. The DNA of the CDR3 is TGTGCCAGCAGCCCTGGGATACAGGGTGGCTATGGCTACACCTTC. Its translation: CASSPGIQGGYGYTF. The entire variable domain, with the rest obtained from reference TRBV9 and TRBJ1-2, is as follows: DSGVTQTPKHLITATGQRVTLRCSPRSGDLSVYWYQQSLDQGLQFLIQYYNGEERAKGNILERFSAQQFPDLHSELNLSSLELGDSALYFCASSPGIQGGYGYTFGSGTRLTVV.

In DNA form, the CDR3 reads TGTGCCAGCAGGGAGGGGTTGAATGAGCAGTTCTTC. Translated: CASREGLNEQFF. The J gene is TRBJ2-1, the V gene TRBV11-2, with D perhaps matching TRBD2 (6 bases). V was shortened by 6 bases and J by 7 bases, with 10 bases between the two germline ends. Germline V gene data show CDR1 as SGHAT and CDR2 as FQNNGV. This CDR3 comprises 12 residues.

The rearrangement links TRBV9 to TRBJ2-6; 10 nucleotides line up with TRBD2. This CDR3 is 18 amino acids long. V was clipped by 4 bases and J by 2 bases; unmatched bases: 9. The germline V gene encodes CDR1 SGDLS and CDR2 YYNGEE. DNA for the CDR3: TGTGCCAGCAGCCCACGTGAGCGGGGGGGTGCTGGGGCCAACGTCCTGACTTTC. Its translation is CASSPRERGGAGANVLTF.

V is TRBV24-1 and J is TRBJ1-5; 9 bases match TRBD1. CDR1 and CDR2 (germline): KGHDR, SFDVKD. Germline trimming cut 7 bases from V and 2 bases from J; bases unmatched to any gene: 2. This CDR3 contains 14 residues. The CDR3 nucleotides read TGTGCCACCAGCACAGGGGGCGGCAATCAGCCCCAGCATTTT. This encodes CATSTGGGNQPQHF.

The chain is built from TRBV2 and TRBJ1-5; no definite D call. Trimming removed 1 base at V and 3 bases at J, with 13 bases between. This CDR3 has 16 amino acids. Germline loops: CDR1 SNHLY, CDR2 FYNNEI. The CDR3 DNA is TGTGCCAGCAGTGAAGAGGAGTGGCAGTACAATCAGCCCCAGCATTTT. Protein: CASSEEEWQYNQPQHF.

The chain has TRBV5-1 and TRBJ2-5; 10 bases are a match to TRBD1. CDR1 SGHRS and CDR2 YFSETQ come from the germline V gene. V dropped 0 bases and J dropped 5; count of bases not matched to a gene: 7. CDR3 length equals 16 residues. The CDR3 here is CASSLGQGALGETQYF. DNA for the CDR3: TGCGCCAGCAGCTTGGGACAGGGGGCTCTAGGGGAGACCCAGTACTTC.

V is TRBV4-1 and J is TRBJ2-7; TRBD1 might be the D (6 bases). Germline V gene data show CDR1 as MGHRA and CDR2 as YSYEKL. This CDR3 contains 15 residues. Deletions cut 9 bases from V and 0 bases from J, with 18 bases between. The DNA for the CDR3 is TGCGCCAGTATGGGGGCCGGCCGAGGCTCCTACGAGCAGTACTTC. Translation gives CASMGAGRGSYEQYF.

This chain connects TRBV12-3 or TRBV12-4 to TRBJ2-3; D is perhaps TRBD1 (5 bases). This CDR3 spans 12 amino acids. V lost 5 bases to trimming and J lost 5 bases, with 8 bases between them. The CDR3 DNA reads TGTGCCAGCAGTCCAAGGGGAGATACGCAGTATTTT. It translates to CASSPRGDTQYF.

For this clone: The sample has other DNA sequences that encode this CDR3 too. DNA of the CDR3: TGTGCCAGCAGTGACAGCGGGGGGGCAGATACGCAGTATTTT. Translating gives CASSDSGGADTQYF. The chain is built from TRBV6-4 and TRBJ2-3; TRBD2 matches at 10 bases. This CDR3 is 14 amino acids long. The V gene's germline CDR1 is MRHNA and CDR2 SNTAGT. J was trimmed by 4 bases and V by 2 bases; bases with no gene match: 0.

The chain is built from TRBV24-1 and TRBJ2-7; D is undetermined. The V end lost 9 bases, the J end lost 4 bases, and 15 bases lay between the germline ends. Germline loops: CDR1 KGHDR, CDR2 SFDVKD. This CDR3 is 13 amino acids long. In DNA, the CDR3 is TGTGCCACCGCCAAGGCTCCACGTTACGAGCAGTACTTC. It encodes CATAKAPRYEQYF.

V and J are TRBV30 and TRBJ1-2; no clear D. The germline CDR1 and CDR2 sequences are GTSNPN and SVGIG (reference sequence). The V end was cut by 1 base, the J end by 8 bases, with 8 bases between. This CDR3 is built from 11 residues. The chain's CDR3 is CAWSEPGGYTF. The DNA for the CDR3 is TGTGCCTGGAGTGAGCCGGGGGGCTACACCTTC.

This chain uses TRBV28 with TRBJ1-1, with 9 bases matching TRBD1. Trimming at V came to 1 base and at J to 3 bases, leaving 3 bases not matched to a gene. The CDR3 loop spans 15 amino acids. Germline V gene lookup returns CDR1 MDHEN and CDR2 SYDVKM. The CDR3 region has the DNA TGTGCCAGCAGTTTATCGGGACAGGGTTACACTGAAGCTTTCTTT. This translates into CASSLSGQGYTEAFF.

The rearrangement joins TRBV28 to TRBJ2-3, with unresolved D. V shed 5 bases and J shed 2 bases, with 11 bases lying between them. The CDR3 has 14 residues. In germline, CDR1 is MDHEN, CDR2 SYDVKM. The CDR3 DNA reads TGTGCCAGCAGTCTTACGACCATCACAGATACGCAGTATTTT. Residues: CASSLTTITDTQYF.

This clone was recorded once. The rearrangement links TRBV28 to TRBJ2-5; 10 positions match TRBD2. After removal of 1 base from V and 5 bases from J, the junction contained 4 bases not matched to a gene. The CDR3 loop spans 15 amino acids. CDR1 and CDR2 from the germline V gene are MDHEN and SYDVKM. Here the CDR3 reads CASSLSSGGGETQYF. For the CDR3, the DNA is TGTGCCAGCAGTTTATCTAGCGGGGGAGGTGAGACCCAGTACTTC.

V is TRBV5-1 and J is TRBJ2-7; D may be TRBD1 (6 bases). The ends were cut back, 5 bases at V and 2 bases at J, with 17 bases in the middle. Germline CDR1 reads SGHRS; CDR2 reads YFSETQ. The CDR3 is 15 residues long. The CDR3 protein is CASRTGTTGTYEQYF. CDR3 DNA sequence: TGCGCCAGCAGAACCGGGACAACTGGAACCTACGAGCAGTACTTC.

This clone was recorded a few times. This chain joins TRBV2 and TRBJ1-1; the D gene is possibly TRBD1 (6 bases). CDR3 size: 12 residues. Germline V gene sequence: CDR1 SNHLY, CDR2 FYNNEI. Trimming took 8 bases from V and 11 from J, leaving 18 bases between them. The CDR3 region is CASGGWTRRAFF. The CDR3 DNA reads TGTGCCAGCGGGGGCTGGACAAGGAGGGCTTTCTTT.

V usage is TRBV6-5 and J usage is TRBJ2-3; D assignment may be TRBD1 or TRBD2 (6 bases each). There are 14 residues in the CDR3. Germline lookup yields CDR1 MNHEY and CDR2 SVGAGI. The V end was cut by 7 bases, the J end by 5 bases, with 16 bases between. The CDR3 DNA reads TGTGCCAGCATAGGATGGGGGCGGGAAGATACGCAGTATTTT. This translates into CASIGWGREDTQYF.

The DNA of the CDR3 is TGTGCCAGCCGAATGGATCCGTTTACATATGAGCAGTTCTTC. Translated, it gives CASRMDPFTYEQFF. The V and J genes are TRBV5-8 and TRBJ2-1, with D hard to call. CDR1 SGHTS and CDR2 YDEGEE come from the germline V gene. With 7 bases removed from V and 8 bases from J, the gap between germline ends came to 19 bases. The CDR3 contains 14 residues.

The V gene is TRBV6-1, the J gene TRBJ1-5, with a tentative D call TRBD1 (6 bases). CDR1 is MNHNS and CDR2 is SASEGT in the germline V gene. The CDR3 consists of 15 residues. The V end was cut by 1 base, the J end by 5 bases, with 12 bases between. The CDR3 bases are TGTGCCAGCAGTGAAGGGGGGGCGGCTTATCAGCCCCAGCATTTT. Translation gives CASSEGGAAYQPQHF.